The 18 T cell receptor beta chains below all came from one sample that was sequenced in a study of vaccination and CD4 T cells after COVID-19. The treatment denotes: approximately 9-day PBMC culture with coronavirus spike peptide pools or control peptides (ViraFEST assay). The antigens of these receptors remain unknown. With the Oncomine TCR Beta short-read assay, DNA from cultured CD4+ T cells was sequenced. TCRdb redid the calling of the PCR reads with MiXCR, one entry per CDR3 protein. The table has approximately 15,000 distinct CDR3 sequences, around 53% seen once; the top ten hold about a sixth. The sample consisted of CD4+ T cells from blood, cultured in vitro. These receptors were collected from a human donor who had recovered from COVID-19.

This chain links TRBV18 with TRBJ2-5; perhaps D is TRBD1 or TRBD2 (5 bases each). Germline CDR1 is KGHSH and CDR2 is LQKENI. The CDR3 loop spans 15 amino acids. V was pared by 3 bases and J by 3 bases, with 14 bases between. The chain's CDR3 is CASSPGHGMEETQYF. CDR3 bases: TGTGCCAGCTCACCTGGACACGGGATGGAAGAGACCCAGTACTTC.

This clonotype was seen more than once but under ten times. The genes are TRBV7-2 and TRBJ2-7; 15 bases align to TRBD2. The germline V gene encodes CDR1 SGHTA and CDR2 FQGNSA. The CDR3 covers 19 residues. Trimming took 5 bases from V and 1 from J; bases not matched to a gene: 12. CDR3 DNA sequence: TGTGCCAGCAGCCGACCCGGGACTAGCGGGGGGAAGTTTTCCTACGAGCAGTACTTC. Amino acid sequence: CASSRPGTSGGKFSYEQYF. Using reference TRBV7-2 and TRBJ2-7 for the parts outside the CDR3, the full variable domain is GAGVSQSPSNKVTEKGKDVELRCDPISGHTALYWYRQSLGQGLEFLIYFQGNSAPDKSGLPSDRFSAERTGGSVSTLTIQRTQQEDSAVYLCASSRPGTSGGKFSYEQYFGPGTRLTVT.

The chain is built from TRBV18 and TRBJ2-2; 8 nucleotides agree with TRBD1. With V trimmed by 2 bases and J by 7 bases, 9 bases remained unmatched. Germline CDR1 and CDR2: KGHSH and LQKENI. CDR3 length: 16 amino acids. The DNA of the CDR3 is TGTGCCAGCTCACCAGACGGGACAGGTCCTGTCGGGGAGCTGTTTTTT. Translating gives CASSPDGTGPVGELFF.

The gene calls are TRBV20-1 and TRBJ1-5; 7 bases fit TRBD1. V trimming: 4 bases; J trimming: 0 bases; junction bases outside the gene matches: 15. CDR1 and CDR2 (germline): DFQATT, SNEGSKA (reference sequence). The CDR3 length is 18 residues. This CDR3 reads CSATTGSRREDSNQPQHF. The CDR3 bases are TGCAGTGCTACGACAGGGTCTAGGAGGGAGGATAGCAATCAGCCCCAGCATTTT.

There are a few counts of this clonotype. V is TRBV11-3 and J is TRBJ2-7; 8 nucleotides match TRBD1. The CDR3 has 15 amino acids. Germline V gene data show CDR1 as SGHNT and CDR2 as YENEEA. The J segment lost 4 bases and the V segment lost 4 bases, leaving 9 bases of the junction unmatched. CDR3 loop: CASSYAGTGAYEQYF. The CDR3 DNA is TGTGCCAGCAGCTATGCCGGGACAGGTGCGTACGAGCAGTACTTC.

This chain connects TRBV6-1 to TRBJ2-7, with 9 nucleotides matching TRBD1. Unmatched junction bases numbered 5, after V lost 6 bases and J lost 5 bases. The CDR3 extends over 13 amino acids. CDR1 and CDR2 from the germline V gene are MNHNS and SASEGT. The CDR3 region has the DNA TGTGCCAGCAGAACACAGGGGGCCGACGAGCAGTACTTC. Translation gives CASRTQGADEQYF.

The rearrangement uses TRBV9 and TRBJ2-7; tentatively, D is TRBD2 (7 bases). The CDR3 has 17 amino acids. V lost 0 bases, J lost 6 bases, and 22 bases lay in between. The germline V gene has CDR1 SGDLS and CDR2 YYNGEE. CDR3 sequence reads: CASSVGGGRGPKGEQYF. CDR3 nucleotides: TGTGCCAGCAGCGTAGGCGGTGGGCGGGGGCCGAAGGGCGAGCAGTACTTC.

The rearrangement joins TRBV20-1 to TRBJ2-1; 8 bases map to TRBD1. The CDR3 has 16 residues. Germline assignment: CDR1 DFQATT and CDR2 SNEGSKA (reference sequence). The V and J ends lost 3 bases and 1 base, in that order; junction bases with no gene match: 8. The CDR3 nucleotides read TGCAGTGCTAGCAGTCGGACAGGGTATTCCTACAATGAGCAGTTCTTC. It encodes CSASSRTGYSYNEQFF.

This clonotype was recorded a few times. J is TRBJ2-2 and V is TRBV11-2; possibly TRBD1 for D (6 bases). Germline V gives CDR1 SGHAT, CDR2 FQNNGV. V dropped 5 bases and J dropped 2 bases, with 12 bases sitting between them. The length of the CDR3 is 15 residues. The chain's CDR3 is CASSLRGINTGELFF. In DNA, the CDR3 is TGTGCCAGCAGCCTAAGGGGGATAAACACCGGGGAGCTGTTTTTT.

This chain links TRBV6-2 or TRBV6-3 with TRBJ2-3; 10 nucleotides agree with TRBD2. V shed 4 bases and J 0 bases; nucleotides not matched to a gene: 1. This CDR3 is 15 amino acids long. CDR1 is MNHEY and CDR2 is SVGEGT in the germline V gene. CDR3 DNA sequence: TGTGCCAGCAGTTTGACTAGCGGGAGCACAGATACGCAGTATTTT. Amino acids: CASSLTSGSTDTQYF.

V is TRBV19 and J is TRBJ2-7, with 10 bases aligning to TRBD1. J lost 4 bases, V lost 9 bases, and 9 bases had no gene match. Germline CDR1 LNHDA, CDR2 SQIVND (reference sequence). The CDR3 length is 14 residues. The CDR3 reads CASQRTGGRYEQYF. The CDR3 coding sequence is TGTGCCAGCCAGAGGACAGGGGGGAGGTACGAGCAGTACTTC.

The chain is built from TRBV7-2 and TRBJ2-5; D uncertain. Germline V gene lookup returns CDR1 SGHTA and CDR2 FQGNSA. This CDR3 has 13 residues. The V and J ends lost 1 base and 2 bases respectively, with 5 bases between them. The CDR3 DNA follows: TGTGCCAGCAGCTTAGTCAGTCAAGAGACCCAGTACTTC. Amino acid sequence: CASSLVSQETQYF.

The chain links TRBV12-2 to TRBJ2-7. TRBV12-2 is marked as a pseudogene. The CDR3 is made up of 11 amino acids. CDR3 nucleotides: TGTGCAAGTCGCCCAGGTCCCGAGCAGTACTTC. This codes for CASRPGPEQYF.

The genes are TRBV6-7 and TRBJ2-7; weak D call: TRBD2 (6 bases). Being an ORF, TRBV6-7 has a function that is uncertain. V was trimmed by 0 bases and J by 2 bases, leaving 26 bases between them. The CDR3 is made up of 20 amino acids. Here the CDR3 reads CASSYSIPWGWQRAAYEQYF. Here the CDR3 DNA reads TGTGCCAGCAGTTACTCGATTCCCTGGGGTTGGCAGCGGGCCGCCTACGAGCAGTACTTC.

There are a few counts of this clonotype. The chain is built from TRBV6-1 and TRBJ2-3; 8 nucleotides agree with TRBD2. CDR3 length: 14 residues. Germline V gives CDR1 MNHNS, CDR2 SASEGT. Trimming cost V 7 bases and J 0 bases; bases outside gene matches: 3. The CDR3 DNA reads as TGTGCCAGCACCAGCGGGAGTAGCACAGATACGCAGTATTTT. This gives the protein CASTSGSSTDTQYF.

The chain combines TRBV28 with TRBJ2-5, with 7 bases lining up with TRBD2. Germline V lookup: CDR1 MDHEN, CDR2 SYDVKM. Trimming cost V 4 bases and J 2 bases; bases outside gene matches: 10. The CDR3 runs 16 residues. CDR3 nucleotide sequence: TGTGCCAGCAGTTCCGCTAGCGGTTTTAAACAAGAGACCCAGTACTTC. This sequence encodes CASSSASGFKQETQYF.

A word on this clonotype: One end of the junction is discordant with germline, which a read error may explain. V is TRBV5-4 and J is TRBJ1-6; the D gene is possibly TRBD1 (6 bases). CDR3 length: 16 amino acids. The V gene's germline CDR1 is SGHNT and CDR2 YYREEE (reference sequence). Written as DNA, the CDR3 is TGTGCCAGCAGTTTGGGAGGACAGATCTATAATTCACCCCTCCACTTT. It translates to CASSLGGQIYNSPLHF.

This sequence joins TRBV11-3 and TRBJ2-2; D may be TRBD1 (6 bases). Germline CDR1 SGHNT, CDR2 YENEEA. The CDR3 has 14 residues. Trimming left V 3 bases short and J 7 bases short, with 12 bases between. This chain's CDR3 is CASSLQGTDGELFF. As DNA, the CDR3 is TGTGCCAGCAGCTTGCAGGGGACGGACGGGGAGCTGTTTTTT. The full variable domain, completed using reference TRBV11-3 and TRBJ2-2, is EAGVVQSPRYKIIEKKQPVAFWCNPISGHNTLYWYLQNLGQGPELLIRYENEEAVDDSQLPKDRFSAERLKGVDSTLKIQPAELGDSAVYLCASSLQGTDGELFFGEGSRLTVL.